This TCR beta chain was identified during a study of radiotherapy plus CTLA-4 blockade in lung cancer (dated by TCRdb to between 2018 and 2020). Regarding the research as a whole: Objective responses occurred in approximately 19% of enrolled patients, and approximately 34% achieved disease control.

General findings and caveats noted by the study authors: Increased serum interferon-beta after radiation, together with early dynamic changes in blood T cell clones, were reported to be the strongest predictors of response. After treatment with radiotherapy and ipilimumab, TCR clones that originated in tumors expanded in peripheral blood.

Focal radiation therapy combined with CTLA-4 blockade (ipilimumab) was tested in patients with chemo-refractory metastatic non-small-cell lung cancer. This clone was observed a handful of times. Its antigen specificity is not known. Base qualities are not at hand, and no much larger clone is one base apart. Measured from the cysteine to the phenylalanine, the CDR3 is 13 residues long. CDR3 DNA is the only sequence kept; it has 39 bases, read in frame from the first base. Trimmed from V: 2 bases; trimmed from J: 16 bases; junction bases lacking a gene match: 9. In the germline V gene (reference sequence), CDR1 corresponds to WNHNN and CDR2 to SYGVQD. The library was prepared using the immunoSEQ multiplex PCR assay. Entries here come from immuneACCESS through TCRdb and include only in-frame sequences with V and J called. Some clones fail to appear in such tables; in the studies checked, an unresolved V gene covers under half of the shortfall, and the cause of the remainder is unknown. The sample profile shows about 57,000 clones; roughly four fifths of them were found once. About 15% of the sample lies in the top ten.

The chain was built from TRBV10-1 and TRBJ2-1; the central 9 bases match TRBD1. The TCR sequence derives from a human donor with non-small cell lung cancer who had a complete response to radiotherapy plus ipilimumab. The source was peripheral blood, collected from a patient treated with radiotherapy plus ipilimumab. The CDR3 protein is CASSETQGAIVFF. The sequenced DNA: TGCGCCAGCAGTGAGACACAGGGGGCCATAGTATTCTTC.